This paragraph covers one TCR beta chain sequence. Its antigen is still unknown. This entry comes from a study of long-term antiretroviral therapy in people with HIV. Study-wide findings and caveats: Pre-ART clonal expansions dominated every time point's repertoire. Narrower CDR3 length ranges marked HIV repertoires relative to controls. Diversity measured after ART increased yet remained under transplant donor controls.

Everyone in the study who had HIV was treated in the United States. An immunoSEQ assay, version v3.0, was performed at survey level. Using immunoSEQ multiplex PCR, the repertoire was profiled, and TCRdb retains in-frame clones only, with some absent. The sample holds under 45,000 clones, 94% seen once. The sequenced sample was unsorted PBMCs, obtained about 9.1 years after starting antiretroviral therapy. The sequence derives from a man aged 25-45 years with HIV.

CDR3 sequence reads: CATRTGARGGLYGYTF. CDR3 DNA sequence: TGTGCCACTAGAACAGGGGCAAGGGGAGGTCTCTATGGCTACACCTTC. This chain connects TRBV19 to TRBJ1-2, with 7 nucleotides matching TRBD1. The length of the CDR3 is 16 residues. V gave up 10 bases and J gave up 4 bases; unmatched junction bases: 18. Germline loops: CDR1 LNHDA, CDR2 SQIVND (reference sequence).